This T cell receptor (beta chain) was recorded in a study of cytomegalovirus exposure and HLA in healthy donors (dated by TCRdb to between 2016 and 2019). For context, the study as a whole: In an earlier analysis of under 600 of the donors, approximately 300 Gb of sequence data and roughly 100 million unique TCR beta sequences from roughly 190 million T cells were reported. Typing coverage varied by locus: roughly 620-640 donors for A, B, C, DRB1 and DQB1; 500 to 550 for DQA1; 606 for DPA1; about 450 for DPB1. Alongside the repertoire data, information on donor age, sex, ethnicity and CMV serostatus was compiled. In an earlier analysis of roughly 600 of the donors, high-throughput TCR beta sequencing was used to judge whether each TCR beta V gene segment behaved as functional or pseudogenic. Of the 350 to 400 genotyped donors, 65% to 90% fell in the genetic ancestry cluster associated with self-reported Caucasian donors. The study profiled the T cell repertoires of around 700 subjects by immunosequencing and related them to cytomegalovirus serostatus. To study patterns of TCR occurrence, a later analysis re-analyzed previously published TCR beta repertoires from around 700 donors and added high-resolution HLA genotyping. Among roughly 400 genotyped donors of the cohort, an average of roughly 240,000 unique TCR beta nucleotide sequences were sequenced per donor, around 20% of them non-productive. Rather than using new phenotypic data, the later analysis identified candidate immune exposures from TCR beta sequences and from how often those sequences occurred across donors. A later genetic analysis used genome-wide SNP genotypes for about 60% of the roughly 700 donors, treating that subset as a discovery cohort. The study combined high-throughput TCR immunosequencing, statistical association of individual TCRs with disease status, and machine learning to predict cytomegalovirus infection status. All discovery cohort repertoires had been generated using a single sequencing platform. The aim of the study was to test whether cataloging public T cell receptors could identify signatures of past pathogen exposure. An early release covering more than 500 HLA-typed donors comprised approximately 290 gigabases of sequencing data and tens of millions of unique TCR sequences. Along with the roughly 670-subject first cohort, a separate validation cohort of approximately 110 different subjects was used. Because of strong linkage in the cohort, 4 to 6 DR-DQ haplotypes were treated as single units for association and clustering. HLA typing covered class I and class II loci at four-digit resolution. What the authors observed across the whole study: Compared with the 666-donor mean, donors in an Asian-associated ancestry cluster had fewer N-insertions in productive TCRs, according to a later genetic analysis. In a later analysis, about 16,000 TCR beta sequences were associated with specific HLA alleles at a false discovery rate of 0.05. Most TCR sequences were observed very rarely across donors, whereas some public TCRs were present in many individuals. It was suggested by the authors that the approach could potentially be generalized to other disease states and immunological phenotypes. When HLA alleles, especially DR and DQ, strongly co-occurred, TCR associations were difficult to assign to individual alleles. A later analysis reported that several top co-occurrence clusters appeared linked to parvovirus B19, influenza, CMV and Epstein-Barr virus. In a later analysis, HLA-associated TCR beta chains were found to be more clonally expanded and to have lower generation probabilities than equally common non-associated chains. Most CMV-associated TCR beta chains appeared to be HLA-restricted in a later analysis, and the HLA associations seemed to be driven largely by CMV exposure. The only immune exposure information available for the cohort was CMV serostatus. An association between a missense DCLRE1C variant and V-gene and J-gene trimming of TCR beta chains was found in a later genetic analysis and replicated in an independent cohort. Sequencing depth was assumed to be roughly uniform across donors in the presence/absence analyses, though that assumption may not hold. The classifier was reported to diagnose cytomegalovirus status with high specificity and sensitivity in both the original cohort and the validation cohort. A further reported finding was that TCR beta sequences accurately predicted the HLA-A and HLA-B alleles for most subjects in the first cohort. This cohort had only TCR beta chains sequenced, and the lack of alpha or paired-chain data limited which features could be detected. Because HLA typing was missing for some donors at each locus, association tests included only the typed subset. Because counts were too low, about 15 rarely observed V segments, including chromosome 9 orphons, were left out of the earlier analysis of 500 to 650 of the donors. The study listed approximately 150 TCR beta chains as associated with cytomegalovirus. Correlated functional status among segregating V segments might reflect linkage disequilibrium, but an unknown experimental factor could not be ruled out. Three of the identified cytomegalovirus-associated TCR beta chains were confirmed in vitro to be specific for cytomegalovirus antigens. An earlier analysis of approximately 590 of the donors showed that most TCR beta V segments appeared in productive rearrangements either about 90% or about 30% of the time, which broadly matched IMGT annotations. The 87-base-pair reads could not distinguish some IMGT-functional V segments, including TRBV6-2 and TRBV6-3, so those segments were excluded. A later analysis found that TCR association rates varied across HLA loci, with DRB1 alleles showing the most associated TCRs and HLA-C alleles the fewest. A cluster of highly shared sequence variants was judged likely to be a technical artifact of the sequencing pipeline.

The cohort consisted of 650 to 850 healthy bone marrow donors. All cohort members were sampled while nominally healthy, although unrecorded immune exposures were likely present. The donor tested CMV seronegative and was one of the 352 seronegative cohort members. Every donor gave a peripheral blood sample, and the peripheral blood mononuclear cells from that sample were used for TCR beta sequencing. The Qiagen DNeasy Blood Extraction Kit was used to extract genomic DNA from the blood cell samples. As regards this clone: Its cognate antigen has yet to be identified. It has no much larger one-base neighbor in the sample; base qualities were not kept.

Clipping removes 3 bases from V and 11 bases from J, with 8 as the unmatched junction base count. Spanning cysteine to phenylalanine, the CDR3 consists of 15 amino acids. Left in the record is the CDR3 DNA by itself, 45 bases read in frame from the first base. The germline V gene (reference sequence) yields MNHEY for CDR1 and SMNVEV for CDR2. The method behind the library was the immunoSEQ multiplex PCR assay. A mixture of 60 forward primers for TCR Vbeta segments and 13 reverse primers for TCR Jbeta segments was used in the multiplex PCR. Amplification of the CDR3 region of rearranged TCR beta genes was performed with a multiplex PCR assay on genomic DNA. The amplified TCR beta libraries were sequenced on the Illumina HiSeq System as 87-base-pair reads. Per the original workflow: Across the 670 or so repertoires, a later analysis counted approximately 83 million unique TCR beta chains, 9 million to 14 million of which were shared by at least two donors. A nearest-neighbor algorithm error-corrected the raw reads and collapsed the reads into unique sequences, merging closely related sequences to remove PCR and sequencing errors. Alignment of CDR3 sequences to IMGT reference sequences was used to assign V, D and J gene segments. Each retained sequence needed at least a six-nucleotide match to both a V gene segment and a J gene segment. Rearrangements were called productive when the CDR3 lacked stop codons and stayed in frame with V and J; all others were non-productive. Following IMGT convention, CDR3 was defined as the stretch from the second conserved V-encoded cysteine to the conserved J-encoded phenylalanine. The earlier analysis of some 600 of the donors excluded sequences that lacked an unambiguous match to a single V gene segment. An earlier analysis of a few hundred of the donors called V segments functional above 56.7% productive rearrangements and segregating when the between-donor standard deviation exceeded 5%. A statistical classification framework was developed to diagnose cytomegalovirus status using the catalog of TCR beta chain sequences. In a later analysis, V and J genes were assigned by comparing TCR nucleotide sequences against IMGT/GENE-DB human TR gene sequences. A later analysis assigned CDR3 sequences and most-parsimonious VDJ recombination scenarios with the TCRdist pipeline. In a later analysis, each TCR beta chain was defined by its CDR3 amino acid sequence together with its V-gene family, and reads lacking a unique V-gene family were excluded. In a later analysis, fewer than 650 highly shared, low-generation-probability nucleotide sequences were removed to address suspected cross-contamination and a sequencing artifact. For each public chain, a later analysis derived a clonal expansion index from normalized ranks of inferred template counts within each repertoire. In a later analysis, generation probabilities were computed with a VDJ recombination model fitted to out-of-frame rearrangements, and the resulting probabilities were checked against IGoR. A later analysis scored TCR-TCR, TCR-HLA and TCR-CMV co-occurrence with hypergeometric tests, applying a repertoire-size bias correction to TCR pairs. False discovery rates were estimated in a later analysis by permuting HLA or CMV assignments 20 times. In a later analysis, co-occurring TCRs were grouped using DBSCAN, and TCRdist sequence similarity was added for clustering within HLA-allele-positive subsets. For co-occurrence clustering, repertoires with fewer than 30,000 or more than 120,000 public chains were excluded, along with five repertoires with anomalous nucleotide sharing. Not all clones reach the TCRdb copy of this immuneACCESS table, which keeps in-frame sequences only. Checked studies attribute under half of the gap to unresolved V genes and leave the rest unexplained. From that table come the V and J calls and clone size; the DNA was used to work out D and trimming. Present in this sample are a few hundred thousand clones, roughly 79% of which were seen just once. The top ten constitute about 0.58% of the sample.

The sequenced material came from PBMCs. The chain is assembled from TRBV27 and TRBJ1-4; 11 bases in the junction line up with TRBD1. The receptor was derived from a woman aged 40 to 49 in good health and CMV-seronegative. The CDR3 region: CASSFSGTGGLKLFF. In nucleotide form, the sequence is TGTGCCAGCAGTTTCTCCGGGACAGGGGGTTTGAAACTGTTTTTT.